Reported below is one T cell receptor (beta chain). Its antigen is unknown. The source of the sample is a study of human T cells and chemical hapten exposure. Indicated time point: patch test 1, 2 weeks after DPC sensitization. The treatment here: therapeutic diphenylcyclopropenone sensitization with weekly scalp DPC. Donors, patients with alopecia ranging from 18 to 70 years old and judged suitable for DPC, provided samples. General study findings and limits: DPC sensitization did not alter TCRs above 1 in 1000 frequency.

TCRdb called the RACE reads again in MiXCR, with one record for every CDR3 protein. The sample records 100,000 to 150,000 distinct CDR3 sequences, about 13% being singletons. This receptor was identified in a man aged 18 to 30 with alopecia areata. Some clones in this sample may be carry-over from other donors' samples. The material sequenced was whole blood, taken in connection with sensitization to the hapten diphenylcyclopropenone (DPC).

The CDR3 DNA sequence: TGTGCCAGCAGCGGAGTGTCGATCAATTCACCCCTCCACTTT. It specifies CASSGVSINSPLHF. This chain uses TRBV9 with TRBJ1-6; D is uncertain. The germline CDR1 and CDR2 sequences are SGDLS and YYNGEE. CDR3 length: 14 amino acids. V was pared by 3 bases and J by 7 bases, with 11 bases between.